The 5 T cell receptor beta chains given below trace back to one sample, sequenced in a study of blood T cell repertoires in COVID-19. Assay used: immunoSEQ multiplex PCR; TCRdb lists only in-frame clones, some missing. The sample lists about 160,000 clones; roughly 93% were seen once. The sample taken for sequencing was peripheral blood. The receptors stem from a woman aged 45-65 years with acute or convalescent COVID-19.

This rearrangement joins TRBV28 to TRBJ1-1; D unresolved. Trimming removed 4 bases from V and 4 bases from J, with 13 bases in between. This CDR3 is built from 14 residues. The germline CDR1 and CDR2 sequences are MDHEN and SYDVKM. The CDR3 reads CASSYRGPGTEAFF. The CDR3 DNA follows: TGTGCCAGCAGTTATCGTGGCCCGGGCACTGAAGCTTTCTTT.

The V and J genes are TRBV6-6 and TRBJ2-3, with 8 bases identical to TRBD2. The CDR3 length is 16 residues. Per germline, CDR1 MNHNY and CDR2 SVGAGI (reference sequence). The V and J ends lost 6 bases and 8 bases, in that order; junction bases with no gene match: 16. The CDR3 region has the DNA TGTGCCAGCAGCCTCTCCGGTGCGGGGGGCCCACGTACGCAGTATTTT. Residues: CASSLSGAGGPRTQYF.

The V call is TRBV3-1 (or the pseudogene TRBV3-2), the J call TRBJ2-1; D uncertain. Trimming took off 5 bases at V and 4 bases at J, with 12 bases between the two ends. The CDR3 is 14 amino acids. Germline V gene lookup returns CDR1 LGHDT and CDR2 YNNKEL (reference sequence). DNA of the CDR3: TGTGCCAGCAGCAACCGGGTCTTATACAATGAGCAGTTCTTC. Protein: CASSNRVLYNEQFF.

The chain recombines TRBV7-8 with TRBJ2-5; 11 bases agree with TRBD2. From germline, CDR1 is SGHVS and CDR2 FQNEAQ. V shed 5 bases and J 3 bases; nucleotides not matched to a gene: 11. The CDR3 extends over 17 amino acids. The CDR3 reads CASSGTTRLAGKETQYF. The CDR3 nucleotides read TGTGCCAGCAGCGGAACCACACGACTAGCGGGAAAAGAGACCCAGTACTTC. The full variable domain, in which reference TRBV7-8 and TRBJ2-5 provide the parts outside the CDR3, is GAGVSQSPRYKVAKRGQDVALRCDPISGHVSLFWYQQALGQGPEFLTYFQNEAQLDKSGLPSDRFFAERPEGSVSTLKIQRTQQEDSAVYLCASSGTTRLAGKETQYFGPGTRLLVL.

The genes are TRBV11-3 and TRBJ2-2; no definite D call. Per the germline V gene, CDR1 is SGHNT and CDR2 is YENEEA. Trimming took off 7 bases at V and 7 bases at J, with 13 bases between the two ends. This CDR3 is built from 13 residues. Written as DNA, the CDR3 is TGTGCCAGCATTCACCATGGGCGCGGGGAGCTGTTTTTT. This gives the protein CASIHHGRGELFF.